The clone carrying this TCR beta chain was seen many times. The antigen remains unidentified. The sample belongs to a study of T cells in Graves' hyperthyroidism and ophthalmopathy. Researchers took RNA transcripts and amplified the TCR beta CDR3 regions from them. With the HTBI primer set, the TCR CDR3 went through a first round of RT-PCR. TCRdb passed the multiplex PCR reads through MiXCR, listing each CDR3 protein once. The sample lists 490,000 or so distinct CDR3 sequences; approximately 20% were seen once. Orbital computed tomography, thyroid ultrasound, serum thyroxine and TRAb, and clinical symptoms together informed the diagnoses. Under 12 ml fresh peripheral blood yielded the PBMCs. Study results and limitations: Progression to ophthalmopathy was predicted a median of approximately 6.4 months early. Within blood appeared most thyroid clonotypes that had expanded above 0.001.

Sequenced sample: blood. This TCR was recovered from a middle-aged man with Graves' ophthalmopathy.

The CDR3 is CASSLIDTQGDTQYF. In DNA, the CDR3 is TGTGCCAGCAGCTTAATAGACACCCAAGGGGATACGCAGTATTTT. The rearrangement joins TRBV7-8 to TRBJ2-3, with D unclear. The V gene's germline CDR1 is SGHVS and CDR2 FQNEAQ. Trimming stripped 2 bases from V and 6 bases from J, with 15 bases between. The CDR3 spans 15 residues.